These T cell receptor beta chains were read from a single sample in a study of T cell clones after liver transplantation. Repertoires were generated with immunoSEQ multiplex PCR, while TCRdb's copy carries only in-frame clones and drops some. Of tens of thousands of clones in the sample, less than 85% were seen once. Sequenced here: CD4+ T cells from blood, sampled before liver transplant. The source of these receptors is a human donor who received a liver transplant. Each CDR3 is given with its conserved first and last residue. A D gene is named only where the DNA matches it firmly. Clone size is given for some rows only: seen once, a few or many times, or a class if the clone is expanded.

15	.	.	TRBV5-1	TRBJ2-2	TGCGCCAGCAGCTTGGTTCCCACGGGCGCCGGGGAGCTGTTTTTT	CASSLVPTGAGELFF
15	.	.	TRBV19	TRBJ2-3	TGTGCCAGTAGTATAGATCGCATTTCGGGGGATACGCAGTATTTT	CASSIDRISGDTQYF
13	TRBD1	.	TRBV10-3	TRBJ1-2	TGTGCCGTGACGGACAGGGGGAACTATGGCTACACCTTC	CAVTDRGNYGYTF
14	.	.	TRBV7-3	TRBJ2-5	TGTGCCAGCAGTTTTACAGGGATTGGGGAGACCCAGTACTTC	CASSFTGIGETQYF
16	.	.	TRBV4-1	TRBJ2-1	TGCGCCAGCAGCCAAGTGAACCCATCACCAGGCGATGAGCAGTTCTTC	CASSQVNPSPGDEQFF
14	TRBD1	.	TRBV6-5	TRBJ1-3	TGTGCCAGCAGACAGGGGGGCTCTGGAAACACCATATATTTT	CASRQGGSGNTIYF
18	TRBD1	.	TRBV19	TRBJ2-2	TGTGCCAGTAGTATACCCCCCTTGGGACAGCCGAACACCGGGGAGCTGTTTTTT	CASSIPPLGQPNTGELFF
13	.	.	TRBV28	TRBJ2-5	TGTGCCAGCAGTCTTAGTGGGGGGGAGACCCAGTACTTC	CASSLSGGETQYF
13	.	.	TRBV6-6	TRBJ2-7	TGTGCCAGCACCCTTCCGGGGACGTACGAGCAGTACTTC	CASTLPGTYEQYF
15	.	.	TRBV7-3	TRBJ2-6	TGTGCCAGCAGCTTAGGCCCCGCTGGGGCCAACGTCCTGACTTTC	CASSLGPAGANVLTF
11	.	.	TRBV7-2	TRBJ1-6	TGTGCCAGCAGCTTAGATTCACCCCTCCACTTT	CASSLDSPLHF
15	TRBD2	few	TRBV7-2	TRBJ2-1	TGTGCCAGCAGCTTCAGCGGGGGGGCCGGGAATGAGCAGTTCTTC	CASSFSGGAGNEQFF
14	.	.	TRBV5-1	TRBJ1-1	TGCGCCAGCAGCTTGGGATCCCCCGGCACTGAAGCTTTCTTT	CASSLGSPGTEAFF
16	.	.	TRBV4-2	TRBJ1-3	TGTGCCAGCAGCCAAGACCCGCAGGGTTCTGGAAACACCATATATTTT	CASSQDPQGSGNTIYF
15	.	medium-sized	TRBV2	TRBJ1-6	TGTGCCAGCAGTGGGAATCTAGGCGGGGGTTCACCCCTCCACTTT	CASSGNLGGGSPLHF
14	.	once	TRBV11-3	TRBJ2-1	TGTGCCAGCAGCTTGAATCGAGTACGTGGTGAGCAGTTCTTC	CASSLNRVRGEQFF
12	.	once	TRBV9	TRBJ2-7	TGTGCCAGCAGCGCAAAAGACAGAGAGCAGTACTTC	CASSAKDREQYF
16	TRBD1	.	TRBV19	TRBJ1-3	TGTGCCAGTAGTCAGGTGGGACAGAGCTCTGGAAACACCATATATTTT	CASSQVGQSSGNTIYF
14	.	once	TRBV5-4	TRBJ1-3	TGTGCCAGCAGCTTGGAATGGTCTGGGGCTCCGGTATATTTT	CASSLEWSGAPVYF
16	.	.	TRBV7-3	TRBJ2-1	TGTGCCAGCAGCTCAGGCCCGGGCAGCTCCTACAATGAGCAGTTCTTC	CASSSGPGSSYNEQFF
15	.	.	TRBV6-6	TRBJ1-4	TGTGCCAGCAGTGGGTCAGGGGAGGCTAATGAAAAACTGTTTTTT	CASSGSGEANEKLFF
17	TRBD1	.	TRBV5-1	TRBJ2-6	TGCGCCAGCAGCTTACAGGGGCCTACCTCTGGGGCCAACGTCCTGACTTTC	CASSLQGPTSGANVLTF
19	TRBD2	.	TRBV7-2	TRBJ2-1	TGTGCCAGCAGCCTCGCCGGGACTAGCGGGAGCCCGGCCTACAATGAGCAGTTCTTC	CASSLAGTSGSPAYNEQFF
13	.	.	TRBV5-1	TRBJ2-7	TGCGCCAGCAGCTTGAAGGTCGGAGTCGAGCAGTACTTC	CASSLKVGVEQYF
15	.	once	TRBV9	TRBJ1-3	TGTGCCAGCAGCGTAGCTGGGGTACCTGGAAACACCATATATTTT	CASSVAGVPGNTIYF
11	.	.	TRBV6-5	TRBJ2-5	TGTGCCAGCAGTTACTCGGAGACCCAGTACTTC	CASSYSETQYF
15	TRBD1	.	TRBV5-4	TRBJ1-2	TGTGCCAGCAGCCCTAGACAGGGGGCGGATTATGGCTACACCTTC	CASSPRQGADYGYTF
12	.	once	TRBV12-5	TRBJ2-2	TGTGCTACCGGTCCCAGCACCGGGGAGCTGTTTTTT	CATGPSTGELFF
13	.	.	TRBV7-2	TRBJ2-5	TGTGCCAGCAGCCCTCCAGGGCAAAAGACCCAGTACTTC	CASSPPGQKTQYF
16	.	.	TRBV12-5	TRBJ2-5	TGTGCTAGTGGTTTGATGGGGGCTGAAGGACAAGAGACCCAGTACTTC	CASGLMGAEGQETQYF
16	TRBD1	.	TRBV18	TRBJ2-7	TGTGCCAGCTCTCCCACAGGCAGGGGGCGACCCTACGAGCAGTACTTC	CASSPTGRGRPYEQYF
11	.	once	TRBV19	TRBJ1-2	TGTGCCAGTACCCTCAGGGGTGGCTACACCTTC	CASTLRGGYTF
15	TRBD1	.	TRBV5-4	TRBJ2-2	TGTGCCAGCAGCTCAGCGAGGGGGCGGGTCGGGGAGCTGTTTTTT	CASSSARGRVGELFF
15	.	.	TRBV5-6	TRBJ1-1	TGTGCCAGCAGCTTGACAATTGGGGAGAACACTGAAGCTTTCTTT	CASSLTIGENTEAFF
16	TRBD1	.	TRBV30	TRBJ1-5	TGTGCCTGGAGCGGCGAAACGGGACAGGGTAGCCAGCCCCAGCATTTT	CAWSGETGQGSQPQHF
18	TRBD2	.	TRBV7-9	TRBJ2-1	TGTGCCAGCAGCTTACCCCCGCGACTAGCGGGAGTCAAGAATGAGCAGTTCTTC	CASSLPPRLAGVKNEQFF
14	TRBD1	.	TRBV5-5	TRBJ2-3	TGTGCCAGCAGCTTTAGACAGGGTAGGGATACGCAGTATTTT	CASSFRQGRDTQYF
12	.	.	TRBV7-2	TRBJ2-3	TGTGCCAGCAGCCCGAATGCGGATACGCAGTATTTT	CASSPNADTQYF
14	TRBD2	once	TRBV5-1	TRBJ2-5	TGCGCCAGCAGCTTCGTGGCGGGGGGTGAGACCCAGTACTTC	CASSFVAGGETQYF
16	.	.	TRBV21-1	TRBJ1-3	.	CASSKEGWGCGNTIYF
13	TRBD2	.	TRBV6-5	TRBJ2-7	TGTGCCAGCAGGACTAGCGGGTCGAACGAGCAGTACTTC	CASRTSGSNEQYF
16	TRBD2	.	TRBV4-1	TRBJ2-1	TGCGCCAGCAGCCGCCCGACTAGCGGGAGATACAATGAGCAGTTCTTC	CASSRPTSGRYNEQFF